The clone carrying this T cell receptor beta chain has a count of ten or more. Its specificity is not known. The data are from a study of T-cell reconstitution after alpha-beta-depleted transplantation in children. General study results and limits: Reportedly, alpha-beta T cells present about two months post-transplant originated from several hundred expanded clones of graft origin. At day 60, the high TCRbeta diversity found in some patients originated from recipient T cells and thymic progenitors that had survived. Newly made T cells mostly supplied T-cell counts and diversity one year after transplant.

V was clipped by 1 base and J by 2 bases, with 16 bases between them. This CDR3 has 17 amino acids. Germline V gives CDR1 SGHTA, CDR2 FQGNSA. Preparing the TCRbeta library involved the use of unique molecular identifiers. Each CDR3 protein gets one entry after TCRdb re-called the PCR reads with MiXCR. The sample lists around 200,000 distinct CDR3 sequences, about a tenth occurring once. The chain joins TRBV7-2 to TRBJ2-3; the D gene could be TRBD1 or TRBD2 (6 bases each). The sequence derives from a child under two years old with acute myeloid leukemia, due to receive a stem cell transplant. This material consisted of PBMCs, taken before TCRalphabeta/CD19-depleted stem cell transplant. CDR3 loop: CASSLGYLGGPTDTQYF. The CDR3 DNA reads TGTGCCAGCAGCTTAGGCTATCTAGGGGGGCCCACAGATACGCAGTATTTT.